This passage covers 13 T cell receptor beta chains from one sample sequenced in a study of regulatory T cells in long-lasting Graves disease. As to time point: persistent/refractory GD, antithyroid drugs over 5 years with positive TRAb. The TCR library was made from RNA that had been extracted from PBMCs in TRIzol. Assembly of TCR beta libraries relied on iRepertoire HTBI primers together with Arm-PCR of CDR3 regions. TCRdb called the multiplex PCR reads again in MiXCR, with one record for every CDR3 protein. This table holds nearly 350,000 distinct CDR3 sequences, about 19% found once. Sample: peripheral blood mononuclear cells (PBMCs), taken when the disease was refractory, from a patient treated with antithyroid drugs. The receptors originated from a female donor with Graves disease.

This clonotype was picked up a small number of times. Relative to the germline gene, one junction end is altered; a read error may explain this. The rearrangement joins TRBV6-1 to TRBJ1-2; weak D call: TRBD1 (5 bases). The CDR3 extends over 12 amino acids. Germline CDR1 reads MNHNS; CDR2 reads SASEGT. DNA of the CDR3: TGTGCCAGCAGTCCCGGGGCCTATGGCTACGCCTTC. It encodes CASSPGAYGYAF.

This clonotype was seen many times. The chain is built from TRBV20-1 and TRBJ1-4; a weak D match, TRBD1 (6 bases). The CDR3 is 13 residues long. V gave up 2 bases and J gave up 4 bases, with 8 bases separating them. Germline V gene data show CDR1 as DFQATT and CDR2 as SNEGSKA (reference sequence). The CDR3 reads CSARQGINEKLFF. CDR3 in DNA: TGCAGTGCTAGACAGGGGATTAATGAAAAACTGTTTTTT.

This clonotype was seen just once. V gene TRBV11-2 combines with J gene TRBJ1-3, with D maybe TRBD1 (5 bases). The length of the CDR3 is 17 residues. CDR1 is SGHAT and CDR2 is FQNNGV in the germline V gene. V was trimmed by 1 base and J by 3 bases, leaving 16 bases between them. The CDR3 nucleotides read TGTGCCAGCAGCTTAGTCCCGCGACAGTCCGGTGGAAACACCATATATTTT. Its translation: CASSLVPRQSGGNTIYF.

The rearrangement joins TRBV12-3 or TRBV12-4 to TRBJ2-2; weak D call: TRBD1 (6 bases). The V gene lost 5 bases and the J gene lost 2 bases, with 18 bases spanning the gap. This CDR3 comprises 17 residues. The CDR3 DNA reads as TGTGCCAGCAGTCCCTTCGGGGACACCCTAAACACCGGGGAGCTGTTTTTT. Translated, it gives CASSPFGDTLNTGELFF.

On this clonotype: Possible read error: a much larger clone is one base away. The chain carries TRBV6-6 and TRBJ2-7; 7 bases are shared with TRBD1. Germline V lookup: CDR1 MNHNY, CDR2 SVGAGI (reference sequence). Trimming at V came to 0 bases and at J to 1 base, leaving 9 bases not matched to a gene. CDR3 length equals 17 residues. The CDR3 sequence: CASSYSALRDSSYEQYF. CDR3 nucleotide sequence: TGTGCCAGCAGTTACTCGGCATTGAGGGACAGTTCCTACGAGCAGTACTTC.

V usage is TRBV5-5 and J usage is TRBJ2-4; TRBD2 matches at 10 bases. This CDR3 comprises 16 residues. Germline values: CDR1 SGHKS, CDR2 YYEKEE (reference sequence). Germline trimming cut 7 bases from V and 1 base from J; bases unmatched to any gene: 8. CDR3 coding DNA: TGTGCCAGCTCTCTAGCGGGGGTCTCTGCCAAAAACATTCAGTACTTC. Translation: CASSLAGVSAKNIQYF.

This clonotype was detected a few times. This chain uses TRBV29-1 with TRBJ1-4, with a possible D match to TRBD1 (6 bases). Germline values: CDR1 SQVTM, CDR2 ANQGSEA. With 2 bases removed from V and 14 bases from J, the gap between germline ends came to 12 bases. The CDR3 is 11 residues long. Written as DNA, the CDR3 is TGCAGCGTTGAATGGGGACACGACCTGTTTTTT. This gives the protein CSVEWGHDLFF.

The chain carries TRBV7-9 and TRBJ1-1; D is uncertain. The germline V and J ends were trimmed by 1 base and 3 bases, with 12 bases remaining between them. The CDR3 consists of 15 residues. The germline gives CDR1 SEHNR, CDR2 FQNEAQ (reference sequence). The CDR3 protein is CASSLVGREHTEAFF. The CDR3 region has the DNA TGTGCCAGCAGCTTAGTTGGCCGAGAGCACACTGAAGCTTTCTTT.

The chain links TRBV4-1 to TRBJ2-6; a weak D match, TRBD2 (5 bases). The CDR3 runs to 16 residues. Trimming stripped 4 bases from V and 4 bases from J, with 14 bases between. From germline, CDR1 is MGHRA and CDR2 YSYEKL. The CDR3 sequence is CASSPLLGFGANVLTF. The CDR3 DNA is TGCGCCAGCAGCCCACTACTAGGATTCGGGGCCAACGTCCTGACTTTC.

This clonotype was observed a few times. V and J are TRBV6-5 and TRBJ2-7; D is uncertain. V lost 0 bases and J lost 0, with 12 bases in between. CDR1 and CDR2 from the germline V gene are MNHEY and SVGAGI. CDR3 size: 16 residues. CDR3: CASSYSGSYNSYEQYF. The CDR3 DNA sequence: TGTGCCAGCAGTTACTCAGGGTCCTACAACTCCTACGAGCAGTACTTC.

This clonotype was counted a few times. V is TRBV6-1 and J is TRBJ2-5; D gene ambiguous. From germline, CDR1 is MNHNS and CDR2 SASEGT. The CDR3 has 11 residues. Trimming removed 7 bases from V and 5 bases from J, with 8 bases in between. The CDR3 DNA follows: TGTGCCAGCACCTTACGCGAGACCCAGTACTTC. Translating it yields CASTLRETQYF.

The CDR3 sequence is CASSSTAGALYNYGYTF. Written as DNA, the CDR3 is TGTGCCAGCAGCTCCACGGCGGGGGCCTTATACAACTATGGCTACACCTTC. J is TRBJ1-2 and V is TRBV7-2; D might be TRBD1 (6 bases). Germline V gene lookup returns CDR1 SGHTA and CDR2 FQGNSA. Trimming left V 4 bases short and J 2 bases short, with 20 bases between. The CDR3 covers 17 residues.

V and J are TRBV19 and TRBJ1-3, with D perhaps matching TRBD1 (6 bases). This CDR3 has 14 amino acids. CDR1 is LNHDA, CDR2 SQIVND, per germline (reference sequence). V lost 7 bases and J lost 4, with 14 bases in between. The CDR3 nucleotides read TGTGCCAGTAAATGGACAGCTGAAGGAAACACCATATATTTT. It encodes CASKWTAEGNTIYF.